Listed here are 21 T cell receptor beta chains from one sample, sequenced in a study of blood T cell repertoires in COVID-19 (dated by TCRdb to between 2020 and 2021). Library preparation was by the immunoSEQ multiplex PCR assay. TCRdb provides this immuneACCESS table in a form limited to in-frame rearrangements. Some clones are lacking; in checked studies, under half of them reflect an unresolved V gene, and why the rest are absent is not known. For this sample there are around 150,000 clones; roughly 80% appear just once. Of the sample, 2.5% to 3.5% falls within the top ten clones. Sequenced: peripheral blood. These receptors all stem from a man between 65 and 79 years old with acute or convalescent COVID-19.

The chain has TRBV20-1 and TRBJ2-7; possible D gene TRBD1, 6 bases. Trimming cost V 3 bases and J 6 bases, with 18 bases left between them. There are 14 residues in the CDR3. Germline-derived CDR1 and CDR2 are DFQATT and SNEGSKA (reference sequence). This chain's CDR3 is CSASLSTGNSEQYF. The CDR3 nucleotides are TGCAGTGCTAGTCTAAGCACAGGGAACTCCGAGCAGTACTTC.

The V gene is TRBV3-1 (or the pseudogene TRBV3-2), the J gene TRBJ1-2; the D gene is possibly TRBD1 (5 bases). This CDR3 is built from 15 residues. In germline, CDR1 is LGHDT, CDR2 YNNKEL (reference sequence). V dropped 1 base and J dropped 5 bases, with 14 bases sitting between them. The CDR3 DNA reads TGTGCCAGCAGCCAAGGAATGACAGAGTCTTATGGCTACACCTTC. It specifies CASSQGMTESYGYTF.

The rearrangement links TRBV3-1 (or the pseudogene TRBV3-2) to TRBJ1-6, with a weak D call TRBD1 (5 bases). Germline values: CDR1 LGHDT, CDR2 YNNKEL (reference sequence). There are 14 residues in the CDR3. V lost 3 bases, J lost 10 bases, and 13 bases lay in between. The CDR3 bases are TGTGCCAGCAGCCAGGTCAGGGTGGACTCACCCCTCCACTTT. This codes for CASSQVRVDSPLHF.

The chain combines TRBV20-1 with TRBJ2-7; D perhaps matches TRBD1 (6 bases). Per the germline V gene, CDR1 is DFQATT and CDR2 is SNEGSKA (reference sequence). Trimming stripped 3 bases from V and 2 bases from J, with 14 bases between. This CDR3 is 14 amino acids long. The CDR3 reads CSASRGRPAYEQYF. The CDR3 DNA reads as TGCAGTGCTAGTAGGGGGAGACCTGCCTACGAGCAGTACTTC.

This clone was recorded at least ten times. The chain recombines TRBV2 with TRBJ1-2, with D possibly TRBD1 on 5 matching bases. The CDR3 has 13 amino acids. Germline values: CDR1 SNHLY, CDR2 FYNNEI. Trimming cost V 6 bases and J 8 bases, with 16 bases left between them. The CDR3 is CASSGGTQRGYTF. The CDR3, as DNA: TGTGCCAGCAGCGGGGGGACCCAAAGGGGCTACACCTTC. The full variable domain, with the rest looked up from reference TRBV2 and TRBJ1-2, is EPEVTQTPSHQVTQMGQEVILRCVPISNHLYFYWYRQILGQKVEFLVSFYNNEISEKSEIFDDQFSVERPDGSNFTLKIRSTKLEDSAMYFCASSGGTQRGYTFGSGTRLTVV.

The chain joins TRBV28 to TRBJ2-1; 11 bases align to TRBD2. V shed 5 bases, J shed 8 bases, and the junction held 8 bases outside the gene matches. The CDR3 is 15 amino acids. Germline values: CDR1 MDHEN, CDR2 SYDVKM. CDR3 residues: CASSLAGGPGDEQFF. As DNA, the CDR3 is TGTGCCAGCAGTCTAGCGGGGGGCCCGGGTGATGAGCAGTTCTTC. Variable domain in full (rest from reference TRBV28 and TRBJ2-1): DVKVTQSSRYLVKRTGEKVFLECVQDMDHENMFWYRQDPGLGLRLIYFSYDVKMKEKGDIPEGYSVSREKKERFSLILESASTNQTSMYLCASSLAGGPGDEQFFGPGTRLTVL.

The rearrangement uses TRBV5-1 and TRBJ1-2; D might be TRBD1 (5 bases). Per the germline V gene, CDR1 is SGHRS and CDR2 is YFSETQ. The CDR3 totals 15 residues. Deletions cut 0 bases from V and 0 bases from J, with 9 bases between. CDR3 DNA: TGCGCCAGCAGCTTGGATTCAGGGCCTAACTATGGCTACACCTTC. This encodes CASSLDSGPNYGYTF.

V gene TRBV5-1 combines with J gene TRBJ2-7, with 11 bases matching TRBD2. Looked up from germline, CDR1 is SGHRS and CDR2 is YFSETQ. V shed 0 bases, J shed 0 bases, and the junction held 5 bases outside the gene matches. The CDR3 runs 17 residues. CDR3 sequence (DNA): TGCGCCAGCAGCTTGGGACTAGCGGGACATAGCTCCTACGAGCAGTACTTC. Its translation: CASSLGLAGHSSYEQYF. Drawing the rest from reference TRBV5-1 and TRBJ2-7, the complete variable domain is KAGVTQTPRYLIKTRGQQVTLSCSPISGHRSVSWYQQTPGQGLQFLFEYFSETQRNKGNFPGRFSGRQFSNSRSEMNVSTLELGDSALYLCASSLGLAGHSSYEQYFGPGTRLTVT.

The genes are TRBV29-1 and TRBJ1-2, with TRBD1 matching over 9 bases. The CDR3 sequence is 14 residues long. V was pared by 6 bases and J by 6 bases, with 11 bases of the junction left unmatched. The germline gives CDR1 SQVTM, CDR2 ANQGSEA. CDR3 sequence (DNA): TGCAGCGTCAACCGACAGGGGGATTACGATGGCTACACCTTC. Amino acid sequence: CSVNRQGDYDGYTF.

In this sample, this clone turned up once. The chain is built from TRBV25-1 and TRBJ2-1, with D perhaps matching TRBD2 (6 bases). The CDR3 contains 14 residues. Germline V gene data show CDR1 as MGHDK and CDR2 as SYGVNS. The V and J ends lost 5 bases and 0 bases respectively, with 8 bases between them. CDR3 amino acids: CASSPGSSYNEQFF. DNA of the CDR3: TGTGCCAGCAGTCCCGGGAGCTCCTACAATGAGCAGTTCTTC. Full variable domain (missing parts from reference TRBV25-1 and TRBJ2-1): EADIYQTPRYLVIGTGKKITLECSQTMGHDKMYWYQQDPGMELHLIHYSYGVNSTEKGDLSSESTVSRIRTEHFPLTLESARPSHTSQYLCASSPGSSYNEQFFGPGTRLTVL.

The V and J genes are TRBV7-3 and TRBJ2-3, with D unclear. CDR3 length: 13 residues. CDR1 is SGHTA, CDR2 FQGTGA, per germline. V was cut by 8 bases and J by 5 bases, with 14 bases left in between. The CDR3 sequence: CASGASTQDTQYF. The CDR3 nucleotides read TGTGCCAGCGGCGCTTCGACTCAAGATACGCAGTATTTT.

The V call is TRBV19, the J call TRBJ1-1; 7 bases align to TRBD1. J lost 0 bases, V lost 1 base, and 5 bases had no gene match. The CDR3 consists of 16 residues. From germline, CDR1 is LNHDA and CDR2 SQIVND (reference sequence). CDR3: CASSIGTGLLNTEAFF. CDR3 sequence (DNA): TGTGCCAGTAGTATAGGGACAGGCCTCTTGAACACTGAAGCTTTCTTT. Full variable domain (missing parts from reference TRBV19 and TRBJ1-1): DGGITQSPKYLFRKEGQNVTLSCEQNLNHDAMYWYRQDPGQGLRLIYYSQIVNDFQKGDIAEGYSVSREKKESFPLTVTSAQKNPTAFYLCASSIGTGLLNTEAFFGQGTRLTVV.

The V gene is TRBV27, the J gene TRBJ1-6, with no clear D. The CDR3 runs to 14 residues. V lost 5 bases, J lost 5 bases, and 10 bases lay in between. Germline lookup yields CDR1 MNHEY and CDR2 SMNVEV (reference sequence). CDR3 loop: CASSTRGNNSPLHF. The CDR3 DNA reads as TGTGCCAGCAGTACCCGGGGAAATAATTCACCCCTCCACTTT.

CDR3 loop: CASSEGTSQTTGELFF. DNA of the CDR3: TGTGCCAGCAGCGAAGGGACTAGCCAAACCACCGGGGAGCTGTTTTTT. The V and J genes are TRBV7-9 and TRBJ2-2; 9 bases are a match to TRBD2. V gave up 5 bases and J gave up 4 bases; unmatched junction bases: 8. CDR1 is SEHNR and CDR2 is FQNEAQ in the germline V gene (reference sequence). The CDR3 sequence is 16 residues long.

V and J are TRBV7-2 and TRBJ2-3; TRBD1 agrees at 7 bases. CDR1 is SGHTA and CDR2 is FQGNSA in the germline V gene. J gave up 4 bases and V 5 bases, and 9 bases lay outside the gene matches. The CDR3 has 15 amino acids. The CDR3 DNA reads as TGTGCCAGCAGCCACTACAGGGGAGCGTCAGATACGCAGTATTTT. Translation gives CASSHYRGASDTQYF.

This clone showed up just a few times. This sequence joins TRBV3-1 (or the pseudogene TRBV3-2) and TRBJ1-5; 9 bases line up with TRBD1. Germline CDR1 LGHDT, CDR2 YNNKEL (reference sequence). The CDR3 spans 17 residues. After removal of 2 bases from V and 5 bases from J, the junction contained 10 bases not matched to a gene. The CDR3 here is CASSQHPGTGNYQPQHF. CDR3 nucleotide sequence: TGTGCCAGCAGCCAACACCCCGGGACAGGGAACTATCAGCCCCAGCATTTT.

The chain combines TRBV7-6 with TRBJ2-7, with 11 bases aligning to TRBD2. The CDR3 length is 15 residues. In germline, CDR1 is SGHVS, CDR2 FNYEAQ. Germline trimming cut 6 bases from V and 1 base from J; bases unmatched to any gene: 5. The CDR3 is CASRQTSGGSYEQYF. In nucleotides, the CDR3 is TGTGCCAGCAGACAAACTAGCGGGGGTTCCTACGAGCAGTACTTC.

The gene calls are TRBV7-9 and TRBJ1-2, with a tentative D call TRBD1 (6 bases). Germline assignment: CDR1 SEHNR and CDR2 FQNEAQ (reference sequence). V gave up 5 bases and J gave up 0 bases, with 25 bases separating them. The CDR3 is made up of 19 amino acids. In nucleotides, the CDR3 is TGTGCCAGCAGCGCTCCCACCAGGGGACCCCTGACTTCTAACTATGGCTACACCTTC. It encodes CASSAPTRGPLTSNYGYTF.

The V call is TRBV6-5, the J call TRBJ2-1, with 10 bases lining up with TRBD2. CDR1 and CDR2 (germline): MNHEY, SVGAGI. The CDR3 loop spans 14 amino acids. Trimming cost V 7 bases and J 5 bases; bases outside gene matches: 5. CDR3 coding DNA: TGTGCCAGCAAAGGGACTAGCGCTAACAATGAGCAGTTCTTC. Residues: CASKGTSANNEQFF.

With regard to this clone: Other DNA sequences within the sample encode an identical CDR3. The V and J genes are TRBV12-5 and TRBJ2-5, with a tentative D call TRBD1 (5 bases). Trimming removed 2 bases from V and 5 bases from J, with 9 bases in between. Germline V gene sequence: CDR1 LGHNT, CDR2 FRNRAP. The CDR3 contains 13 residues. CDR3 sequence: CASGLRGRETQYF. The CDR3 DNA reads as TGTGCTAGTGGTTTGAGGGGCCGCGAGACCCAGTACTTC.

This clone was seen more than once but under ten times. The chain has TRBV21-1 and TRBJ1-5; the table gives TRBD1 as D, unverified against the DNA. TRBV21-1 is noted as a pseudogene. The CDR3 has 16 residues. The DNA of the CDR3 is TGTGCCAGCAGCAAAGGAGCAGGGTATAGCAATCAGCCCCAGCATTTT. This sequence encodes CASSKGAGYSNQPQHF.